A selection of T cell receptor beta chains follows, all from one sample in a study of early T cells in non-severe SARS-CoV-2 infection. TCRdb re-called the 5' RACE reads with MiXCR, one entry per CDR3 protein. The data contain around 28,000 distinct CDR3 sequences, 5.3% of them singletons. The sequenced sample consisted of whole blood. These receptor sequences come from an adult who was a healthcare worker with PCR-confirmed SARS-CoV-2 infection or an uninfected control (not recorded which). The CDR3 runs from the conserved cysteine through the conserved F or W. Each record gives: CDR3 length, D gene, J gene, clone size, V gene, CDR3 protein, CDR3 DNA. A D gene is named only where the DNA matches it firmly. Clone sizes are given selectively: once, few, many, or a class where the clone is expanded.

len: 16; d_gene: -; j_gene: TRBJ2-3; abundance: few; v_gene: TRBV11-2; CDR3aa: CASSPNPLGGTDTQYF; CDR3nt: TGTGCCAGCAGTCCAAACCCACTAGGGGGCACAGATACGCAGTATTTT
len: 18; d_gene: -; j_gene: TRBJ2-4; abundance: many; v_gene: TRBV9; CDR3aa: CASRGGPILILAKNIQYF; CDR3nt: TGTGCCAGCAGAGGAGGACCTATCCTAATATTAGCCAAAAACATTCAGTACTTC
len: 15; d_gene: -; j_gene: TRBJ2-2; abundance: many; v_gene: TRBV6-2/TRBV6-3; CDR3aa: CASETGSLNTGELFF; CDR3nt: TGTGCCAGCGAAACGGGCTCTCTGAACACCGGGGAGCTGTTTTTT
len: 14; d_gene: -; j_gene: TRBJ2-7; abundance: many; v_gene: TRBV20-1; CDR3aa: CSARESAMPNEQYF; CDR3nt: TGCAGTGCTAGAGAATCGGCGATGCCTAACGAGCAGTACTTC
len: 12; d_gene: -; j_gene: TRBJ2-6; abundance: -; v_gene: TRBV29-1; CDR3aa: CSVASGANVLTF; CDR3nt: TGCAGCGTTGCCTCCGGGGCCAACGTCCTGACTTTC
len: 12; d_gene: -; j_gene: TRBJ2-3; abundance: -; v_gene: TRBV20-1; CDR3aa: CSAPTTTDTQYF; CDR3nt: TGCAGTGCTCCAACAACCACAGATACGCAGTATTTT
len: 15; d_gene: TRBD2; j_gene: TRBJ2-3; abundance: many; v_gene: TRBV30; CDR3aa: CARGTSGSGTDTQYF; CDR3nt: TGTGCCCGCGGAACTAGCGGGAGTGGCACAGATACGCAGTATTTT
len: 12; d_gene: -; j_gene: TRBJ1-2; abundance: many; v_gene: TRBV29-1; CDR3aa: CSLDGGLYGYTF; CDR3nt: TGCAGCCTAGACGGGGGCCTATATGGCTACACCTTC
len: 14; d_gene: -; j_gene: TRBJ2-7; abundance: -; v_gene: TRBV7-9; CDR3aa: CASSLSGTAYEQYF; CDR3nt: TGTGCCAGCAGCCTTAGCGGGACAGCCTACGAGCAGTACTTC
len: 14; d_gene: -; j_gene: TRBJ2-6; abundance: many; v_gene: TRBV5-1; CDR3aa: CASAANLGANVLTF; CDR3nt: TGCGCAAGCGCCGCCAACTTGGGGGCCAACGTCCTGACTTTC
len: 14; d_gene: -; j_gene: TRBJ2-2; abundance: -; v_gene: TRBV28; CDR3aa: CASSFLKSTGELFF; CDR3nt: TGTGCCAGCAGTTTTCTTAAGAGCACCGGGGAGCTGTTTTTT
len: 17; d_gene: -; j_gene: TRBJ1-2; abundance: -; v_gene: TRBV5-6; CDR3aa: CASSLDGGEGTDYGYTF; CDR3nt: TGTGCCAGCAGCTTGGATGGAGGGGAGGGGACGGACTATGGCTACACCTTC
len: 16; d_gene: -; j_gene: TRBJ2-7; abundance: many; v_gene: TRBV19; CDR3aa: CASSMPAGHLTYEQYF; CDR3nt: TGTGCCAGTAGTATGCCGGCGGGACACCTAACCTACGAGCAGTACTTC
len: 21; d_gene: -; j_gene: TRBJ2-3; abundance: many; v_gene: TRBV7-5; CDR3aa: CISVPEAPTRRPVYSTDTQYF; CDR3nt: -
len: 13; d_gene: -; j_gene: TRBJ2-1; abundance: once; v_gene: TRBV14; CDR3aa: CASRGLNYDEQFF; CDR3nt: TGTGCCAGCAGGGGCCTAAATTACGATGAGCAGTTCTTC
len: 15; d_gene: -; j_gene: TRBJ1-6; abundance: -; v_gene: TRBV15; CDR3aa: CATSISSSYNSPLHF; CDR3nt: TGTGCCACCAGCATCTCAAGCTCCTATAATTCACCCCTCCACTTT
len: 13; d_gene: -; j_gene: TRBJ2-1; abundance: -; v_gene: TRBV20-1; CDR3aa: CSARVAPKRRQFF; CDR3nt: TGCAGTGCTAGAGTGGCCCCCAAGCGACGGCAGTTCTTC
len: 15; d_gene: -; j_gene: TRBJ2-7; abundance: many; v_gene: TRBV7-2; CDR3aa: CASSGGGSWANEQYF; CDR3nt: TGTGCCAGCAGCGGCGGGGGCTCCTGGGCCAACGAGCAGTACTTC
len: 11; d_gene: -; j_gene: TRBJ2-1; abundance: many; v_gene: TRBV5-1; CDR3aa: CASGFYNEQFF; CDR3nt: TGCGCCTCGGGGTTCTACAATGAGCAGTTCTTC
len: 13; d_gene: -; j_gene: TRBJ2-7; abundance: many; v_gene: TRBV29-1; CDR3aa: CSAGGQGFDEQYF; CDR3nt: TGCAGCGCCGGAGGTCAGGGGTTCGACGAGCAGTACTTC
len: 14; d_gene: -; j_gene: TRBJ2-7; abundance: many; v_gene: TRBV28; CDR3aa: CASSLSGYSYEQYF; CDR3nt: TGTGCCAGCAGTTTATCCGGCTACTCCTACGAGCAGTACTTC
len: 12; d_gene: TRBD2; j_gene: TRBJ2-3; abundance: few; v_gene: TRBV20-1; CDR3aa: CSKREGPDTQYF; CDR3nt: TGCAGTAAGCGGGAGGGCCCGGATACGCAGTATTTT
len: 12; d_gene: -; j_gene: TRBJ2-7; abundance: few; v_gene: TRBV28; CDR3aa: CATSPPTHEQYF; CDR3nt: TGTGCCACCTCCCCCCCCACCCACGAGCAGTACTTC
len: 19; d_gene: TRBD2; j_gene: TRBJ2-1; abundance: few; v_gene: TRBV30; CDR3aa: CAWRHWGTSGRASYNEQFF; CDR3nt: TGTGCCTGGAGACATTGGGGGACTAGCGGGAGGGCCTCCTACAATGAGCAGTTCTTC
len: 13; d_gene: -; j_gene: TRBJ1-1; abundance: many; v_gene: TRBV6-6; CDR3aa: CASRNGGNTEAFF; CDR3nt: TGTGCCAGCAGAAACGGGGGGAACACTGAAGCTTTCTTT
len: 14; d_gene: -; j_gene: TRBJ2-7; abundance: -; v_gene: TRBV7-8; CDR3aa: CASSVVVGNYEQYF; CDR3nt: TGTGCCAGCAGCGTAGTTGTCGGGAACTACGAGCAGTACTTC
len: 11; d_gene: TRBD1; j_gene: TRBJ2-1; abundance: many; v_gene: TRBV29-1; CDR3aa: CSVGQGNEQFF; CDR3nt: TGCAGCGTTGGACAGGGCAATGAGCAGTTCTTC
len: 15; d_gene: -; j_gene: TRBJ2-7; abundance: many; v_gene: TRBV7-2; CDR3aa: CASSLEMGQGYEQYF; CDR3nt: TGTGCCAGCAGCTTAGAGATGGGGCAGGGGTACGAGCAGTACTTC
len: 14; d_gene: -; j_gene: TRBJ2-5; abundance: many; v_gene: TRBV10-3; CDR3aa: CAISNRDTQETQYF; CDR3nt: TGTGCCATCAGTAACCGGGATACCCAAGAGACCCAGTACTTC
len: 15; d_gene: -; j_gene: TRBJ1-1; abundance: -; v_gene: TRBV21-1; CDR3aa: CATIGGVSINTEAFF; CDR3nt: TGTGCCACTATTGGAGGGGTTTCGATAAACACTGAAGCTTTCTTT
len: 14; d_gene: -; j_gene: TRBJ1-2; abundance: many; v_gene: TRBV7-9; CDR3aa: CASSFAGPNYGYTF; CDR3nt: TGTGCCAGCAGCTTCGCGGGTCCTAACTATGGCTACACCTTC
len: 15; d_gene: TRBD2; j_gene: TRBJ2-7; abundance: many; v_gene: TRBV6-5; CDR3aa: CASSPSGRAAYEQYF; CDR3nt: TGTGCCAGCAGCCCGAGCGGGAGGGCCGCCTACGAGCAGTACTTC
len: 20; d_gene: TRBD2; j_gene: TRBJ2-4; abundance: many; v_gene: TRBV6-2/TRBV6-3; CDR3aa: CASSYRRREPSLLAKNIQYF; CDR3nt: TGTGCCAGCAGTTACCGTCGGCGGGAGCCTTCATTACTAGCCAAAAACATTCAGTACTTC
len: 15; d_gene: -; j_gene: TRBJ2-1; abundance: medium-sized; v_gene: TRBV10-3; CDR3aa: CAISESGSSYNEQFF; CDR3nt: TGTGCCATCAGTGAGTCAGGAAGCTCCTACAATGAGCAGTTCTTC
len: 16; d_gene: TRBD1; j_gene: TRBJ1-4; abundance: many; v_gene: TRBV9; CDR3aa: CASSPQGALTNEKLFF; CDR3nt: TGTGCCAGCAGCCCACAGGGGGCCCTAACTAATGAAAAACTGTTTTTT
len: 15; d_gene: TRBD2; j_gene: TRBJ2-5; abundance: many; v_gene: TRBV6-6; CDR3aa: CASSRTGTSYRTQYF; CDR3nt: TGTGCCAGCAGTAGAACCGGGACTAGTTATCGGACCCAGTACTTC
len: 16; d_gene: TRBD2; j_gene: TRBJ2-5; abundance: medium-sized; v_gene: TRBV9; CDR3aa: CASSTRSDGRDETQYF; CDR3nt: TGTGCCAGCAGCACCCGCTCTGACGGGAGGGATGAGACCCAGTACTTC
len: 13; d_gene: -; j_gene: TRBJ2-3; abundance: many; v_gene: TRBV5-4; CDR3aa: CASSLRATDTQYF; CDR3nt: TGTGCCAGCAGCTTGAGGGCCACAGATACGCAGTATTTT
len: 16; d_gene: -; j_gene: TRBJ2-1; abundance: many; v_gene: TRBV4-2; CDR3aa: CASSQAPLIGDNEQFF; CDR3nt: TGTGCCAGCAGCCAAGCTCCCCTTATCGGGGACAATGAGCAGTTCTTC
len: 14; d_gene: -; j_gene: TRBJ1-1; abundance: many; v_gene: TRBV6-1; CDR3aa: CASSEVGASTEAFF; CDR3nt: TGTGCCAGCAGTGAAGTGGGGGCGAGCACTGAAGCTTTCTTT
len: 16; d_gene: TRBD1; j_gene: TRBJ1-2; abundance: many; v_gene: TRBV12-3/TRBV12-4; CDR3aa: CASSRGQVLANYGYTF; CDR3nt: TGTGCCAGCAGTCGCGGACAGGTCCTAGCTAACTATGGCTACACCTTC
len: 13; d_gene: -; j_gene: TRBJ2-2; abundance: few; v_gene: TRBV28; CDR3aa: CASSFPPTGELFF; CDR3nt: TGTGCCAGCAGTTTCCCCCCCACCGGGGAGCTGTTTTTT
len: 11; d_gene: -; j_gene: TRBJ2-5; abundance: many; v_gene: TRBV24-1; CDR3aa: CATSDLGTQYF; CDR3nt: TGTGCCACCAGTGATTTGGGGACCCAGTACTTC